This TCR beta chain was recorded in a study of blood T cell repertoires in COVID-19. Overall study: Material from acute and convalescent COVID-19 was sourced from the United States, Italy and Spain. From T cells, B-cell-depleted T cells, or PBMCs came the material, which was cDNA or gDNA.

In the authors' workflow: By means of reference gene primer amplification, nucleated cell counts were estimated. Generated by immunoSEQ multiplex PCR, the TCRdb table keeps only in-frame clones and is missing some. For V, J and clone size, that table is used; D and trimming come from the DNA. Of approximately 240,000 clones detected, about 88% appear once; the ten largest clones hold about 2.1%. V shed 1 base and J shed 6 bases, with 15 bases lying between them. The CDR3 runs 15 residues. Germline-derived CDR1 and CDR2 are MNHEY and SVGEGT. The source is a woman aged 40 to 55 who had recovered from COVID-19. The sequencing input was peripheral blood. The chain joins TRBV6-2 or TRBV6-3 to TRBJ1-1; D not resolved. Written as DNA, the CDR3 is TGTGCCAGCAGTTACTTTCATCGTGAGCTGTCTGAAGCTTTCTTT. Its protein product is CASSYFHRELSEAFF.